This T cell receptor (beta chain) was documented in a study of T cell responses to AZD1222 COVID-19 vaccine. Study-wide context: Second-dose groups at about 4 or about 12 weeks were pooled.

The method was immunoSEQ multiplex PCR; TCRdb's version includes in-frame clones alone and lacks a portion of them. Of 25,000 to 35,000 clones in the sample, about nine tenths were seen once. The ends were cut back, 0 bases at V and 7 bases at J, with 8 bases in the middle. Germline V gene data show CDR1 as SGHNT and CDR2 as YYREEE (reference sequence). The CDR3 totals 13 residues. Regarding the study as a whole: Baseline antibody screening turned up just six seropositive AZD1222 recipients.

Worth noting for this clone: Its antigen is as yet unknown.

The rearrangement joins TRBV5-4 to TRBJ1-5, with a weak D call TRBD1 (5 bases). The sequencing used peripheral blood, collected on day 0 of AZD1222 vaccination. The TCR sequence derives from an adult in good health. The CDR3 nucleotides are TGTGCCAGCAGCTTGGCCGGGGGGCAGCCCCAGCATTTT. The encoded protein is CASSLAGGQPQHF.